Included here is one T cell receptor (beta chain) sequence, with context. Antigen specificity is unknown. The sample is drawn from a study of PD-1 blockade in classical Hodgkin lymphoma. Study results and caveats: The study reported lower baseline TCR diversity in newly diagnosed patients than in healthy donors.

The CDR3 sequence is 13 residues long. The germline gives CDR1 MNHNS, CDR2 SASEGT. V was shortened by 2 bases and J by 2 bases, with 6 bases between the two germline ends. Some clones are missing from TCRdb's copy, which holds only in-frame ones; the method was immunoSEQ multiplex PCR. The table shows several thousand clones, with around nine tenths occurring only once. Time point indicated: cycle 4 day 1 (C4D1), after six to seven weeks of nivolumab. In every patient, relapse followed autologous stem cell transplantation, while exposure to brentuximab vedotin differed. The source is a human donor with classical Hodgkin lymphoma. The rearrangement links TRBV6-1 to TRBJ1-2; D call uncertain. Sample: peripheral blood mononuclear cells (PBMCs), taken before the fourth cycle of nivolumab. CDR3 DNA sequence: TGTGCCAGCAGTGAATTAATGAACTATGGCTACACCTTC. It translates to CASSELMNYGYTF.